This record concerns one T cell receptor (beta chain) sequence. Its antigen remains undetermined. No base-level quality is on record; no much larger clone is a single base apart. This entry comes from a study of T cell responses to AZD1222 COVID-19 vaccine (dated by TCRdb to about 2021). Regarding the research as a whole: AZD1222 recipients whose second dose came at about 4 weeks and those whose second dose came at about 12 weeks were combined into one group, since spike-specific TCR depth and breadth did not differ between the two schedules. A total of 230 to 250 trial participants underwent TCR sequencing, of whom around 200 received two doses of AZD1222 and about 25 received two doses of the MenACWY control vaccine. Trial participants were enrolled by age into 18-55, 56-69 and 70-plus year subgroups, with roughly 160, 29 and 62 TCR-sequenced participants respectively. Broader findings and caveats from the paper: In the small 56-69-year group, the increase in depth fell short of significance, most likely because of low power. Because no day 14 peak-response samples were available, repertoires were characterized only after the peak T cell response. Most participants were white British and females outnumbered males, and the authors suggested that clonal diversity may have been underestimated. Conclusions about previously exposed vaccinees are limited, since just 5 to 7 AZD1222 recipients were seropositive for SARS-CoV-2 at baseline. Reportedly, almost half of the unique spike-specific TCRs recognized epitopes lying outside the regions that are mutated in the B.1.351 and B.1.1.7 variants. After two AZD1222 doses, both the breadth and the depth of spike-specific TCRs were significantly higher than at day 0 and than in MenACWY recipients. Vaccine-associated CD4 TCRs spanned the whole spike protein, with dominant responses in regions 160-218 and 743-854.

The CDR3 regions of human TCRbeta chains were subjected to immunosequencing. The original methods were these. Repertoire TCRs were checked for matches against a reference library of SARS-CoV-2-specific TCRs that had been generated using the MIRA antigen-specificity platform. Breadth was defined as the fraction of unique TCRs that were SARS-CoV-2-associated. Depth was defined as the fraction of total T cells that were SARS-CoV-2-associated. Using the MIRA data, every spike-specific TCR was mapped to the spike region that the TCR reacted to and assigned to either a CD4 or a CD8 class. Log10-transformed breadth and depth values were compared by one-way ANOVA with Sidak's multiple comparisons tests. TCRdb limited this immuneACCESS table to in-frame rearrangements with V and J called. A share of clones is missing; checked studies link under half to unresolved V genes, and the rest is unexplained. The DNA gave D and trimming, while V, J and clone size come from that table. A total of some 96,000 clones appear in this sample, around 90% of them only once. The top ten clones comprise roughly 2.5% of the sample.

Inclusive of the bounding cysteine and phenylalanine, the CDR3 is 15 residues long. The read is trimmed to its CDR3 DNA, 45 bases read in frame from base 1. From the germline V gene, CDR1 is SGHNT and CDR2 is YENEEA. V is pruned by 1 base and J by 3 bases, leaving 3 bases of the junction without a gene match. The time point label, read with the paper, signifies: baseline before first vaccination. Vaccinee samples came from UK trials COV001 and COV002, including a single-blind randomized controlled phase 2/3 trial of AZD1222 (ChAdOx1 nCoV-19) in healthy adults. Trial participant PBMC samples were collected at day 0 and day 28 after the second dose for TCRbeta chain sequencing.

The origin of this receptor is an adult in good health. In this chain, TRBV11-3 is recombined with TRBJ2-3, and 8 junction bases match TRBD2. The input for sequencing was peripheral blood, taken on day 0 of AZD1222 vaccination. Read as DNA, the sequence is TGTGCCAGCAGCTTAGGGACTAGCTTTACAGATACGCAGTATTTT. It translates as CASSLGTSFTDTQYF.